This T cell receptor (beta chain) was sequenced in a study of T-cell reconstitution after alpha-beta-depleted transplantation in children. Preparing the TCRbeta library involved the use of unique molecular identifiers. One entry per CDR3 protein, called by TCRdb with MiXCR from the PCR reads. The table includes about 340,000 distinct CDR3 sequences, 10% detected once. The length of the CDR3 is 15 residues. Germline V gene data show CDR1 as LGHNA and CDR2 as YSLEER. V lost 1 base, J lost 0 bases, and 7 bases lay in between. The rearrangement joins TRBV4-3 to TRBJ1-5; D call uncertain. The source material was PBMCs from the stem cell graft donor, sampled from the stem cell graft. The TCR originated in a human donor who donated a stem cell graft to a child with acute lymphoblastic leukemia. CDR3: CASSQARNSNQPQHF. The CDR3 nucleotides are TGCGCCAGCAGCCAAGCCCGGAATAGCAATCAGCCCCAGCATTTT.